This T cell receptor beta chain was found in a study of naive and memory T cell subsets. Four PCR rounds used nested alpha and beta constant region primers plus the SP2 primer. TCRdb fed the UMI-ligation and nested PCR reads into MiXCR, producing one record per CDR3 protein. The sample holds over 20,000 distinct CDR3 sequences; around 5.3% are singletons and the top ten take around 7%. The CDR3 extends over 15 amino acids. V shed 2 bases and J 4 bases; nucleotides not matched to a gene: 4. Germline V CDR1 and CDR2: MNHEY, SVGAGI. A UMI-containing oligonucleotide was joined by 3' ligation to the TCR cDNA template. Adult healthy volunteers gave 2.5 ml peripheral blood for whole-blood RNA. Input was roughly 1 to 1000 ng of DNase-treated total RNA without cell sorting.

V is TRBV6-5 and J is TRBJ2-2, with 7 bases lining up with TRBD1. The source material was blood. The source is an adult in good health. This CDR3 is CASSYQGQSTGELFF. The CDR3 region has the DNA TGTGCCAGCAGTTACCAGGGACAGAGCACCGGGGAGCTGTTTTTT.